Sequencing of this T cell receptor (beta chain) was carried out in a study of T cell responses to AZD1222 COVID-19 vaccine. Study-wide background: Pooled together were second doses at about 4 or about 12 weeks.

The repertoire was sequenced with immunoSEQ multiplex PCR; TCRdb's copy has only in-frame clones and lacks some. The sample gives some 100,000 clones, about 88% of which show up once; approximately 15% is in the top ten. Broader study findings: Targets within unmutated variant regions were reportedly found for nearly half of spike-specific TCRs.

Regarding this clone: Its target is not known.

This CDR3 comprises 14 residues. Germline CDR1 is SGHTA and CDR2 is FQGNSA. Trimming removed 4 bases from V and 0 bases from J; junction bases left unmatched: 3. The TCR comes from an adult in good health. The J gene is TRBJ2-7, the V gene TRBV7-2; 7 bases are shared with TRBD1. The sequencing used peripheral blood, collected on day 0 of AZD1222 vaccination. CDR3 DNA: TGTGCCAGCAGCTCGTACAGGGGCTCCTACGAGCAGTACTTC. Translation gives CASSSYRGSYEQYF. The full variable domain, completed using reference TRBV7-2 and TRBJ2-7, is GAGVSQSPSNKVTEKGKDVELRCDPISGHTALYWYRQSLGQGLEFLIYFQGNSAPDKSGLPSDRFSAERTGGSVSTLTIQRTQQEDSAVYLCASSSYRGSYEQYFGPGTRLTVT.